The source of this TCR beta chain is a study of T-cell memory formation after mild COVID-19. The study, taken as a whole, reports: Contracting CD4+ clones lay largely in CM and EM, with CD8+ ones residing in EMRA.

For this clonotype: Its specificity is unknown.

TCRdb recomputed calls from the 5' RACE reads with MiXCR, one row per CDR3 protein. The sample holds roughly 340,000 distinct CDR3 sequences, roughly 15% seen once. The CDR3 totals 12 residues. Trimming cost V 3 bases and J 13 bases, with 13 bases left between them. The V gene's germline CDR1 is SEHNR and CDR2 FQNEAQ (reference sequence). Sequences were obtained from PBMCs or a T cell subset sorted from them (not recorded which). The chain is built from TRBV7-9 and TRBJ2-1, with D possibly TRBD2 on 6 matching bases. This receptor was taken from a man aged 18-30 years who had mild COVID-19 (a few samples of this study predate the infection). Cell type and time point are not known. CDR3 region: CASSFDGTEQFF. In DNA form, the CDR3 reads TGTGCCAGCAGCTTTGATGGGACTGAACAGTTCTTC.